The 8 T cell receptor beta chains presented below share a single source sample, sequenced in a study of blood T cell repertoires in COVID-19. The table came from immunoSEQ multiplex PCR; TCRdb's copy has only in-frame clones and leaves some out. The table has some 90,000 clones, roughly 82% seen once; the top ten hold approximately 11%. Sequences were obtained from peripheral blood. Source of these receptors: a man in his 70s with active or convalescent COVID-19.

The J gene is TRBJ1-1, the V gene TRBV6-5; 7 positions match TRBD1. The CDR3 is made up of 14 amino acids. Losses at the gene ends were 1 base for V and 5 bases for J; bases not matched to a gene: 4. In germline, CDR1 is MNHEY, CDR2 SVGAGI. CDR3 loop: CASSYLTGSTEAFF. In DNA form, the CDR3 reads TGTGCCAGCAGTTACTTGACAGGGTCAACTGAAGCTTTCTTT.

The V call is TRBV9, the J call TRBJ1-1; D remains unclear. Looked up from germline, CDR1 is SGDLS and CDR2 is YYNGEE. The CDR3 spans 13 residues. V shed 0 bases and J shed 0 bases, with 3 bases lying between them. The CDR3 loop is CASSVVLNTEAFF. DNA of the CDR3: TGTGCCAGCAGCGTAGTATTGAACACTGAAGCTTTCTTT.

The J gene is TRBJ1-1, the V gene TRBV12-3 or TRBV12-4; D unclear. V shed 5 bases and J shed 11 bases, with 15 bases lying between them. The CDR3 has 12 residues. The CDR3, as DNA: TGTGCCAGCAGTCCTCCCTCAATCCGGGCTTTCTTT. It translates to CASSPPSIRAFF.

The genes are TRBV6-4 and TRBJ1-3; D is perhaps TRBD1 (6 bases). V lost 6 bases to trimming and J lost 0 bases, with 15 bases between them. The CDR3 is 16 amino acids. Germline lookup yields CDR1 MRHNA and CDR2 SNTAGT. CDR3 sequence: CASSEKPGASGNTIYF. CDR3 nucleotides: TGTGCCAGCAGCGAAAAACCAGGGGCCTCTGGAAACACCATATATTTT.

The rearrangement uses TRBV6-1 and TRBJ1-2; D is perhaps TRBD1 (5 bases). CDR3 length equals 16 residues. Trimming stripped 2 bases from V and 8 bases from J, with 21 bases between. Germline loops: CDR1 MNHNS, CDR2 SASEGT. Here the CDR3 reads CASSEFGGVLTKGYTF. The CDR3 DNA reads TGTGCCAGCAGTGAATTCGGGGGGGTCCTCACTAAAGGCTACACCTTC.

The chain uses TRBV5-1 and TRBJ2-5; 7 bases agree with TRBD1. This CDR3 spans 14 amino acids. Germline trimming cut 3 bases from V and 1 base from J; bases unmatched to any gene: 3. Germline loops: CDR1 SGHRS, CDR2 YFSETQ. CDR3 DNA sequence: TGCGCCAGCAGCTCCTGGGACAGCCAAGAGACCCAGTACTTC. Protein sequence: CASSSWDSQETQYF.

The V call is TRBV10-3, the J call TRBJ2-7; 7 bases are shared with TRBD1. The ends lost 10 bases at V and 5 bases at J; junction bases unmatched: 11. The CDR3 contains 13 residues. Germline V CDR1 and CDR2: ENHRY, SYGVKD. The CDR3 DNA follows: TGTGCCAGCGCGACAGGGACAGTCGACGAGCAGTACTTC. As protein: CASATGTVDEQYF.

The CDR3 sequence: CASSEGQGMNTEAFF. CDR3 nucleotide sequence: TGTGCCAGCAGCGAAGGACAGGGGATGAACACTGAAGCTTTCTTT. The chain employs TRBV11-3 and TRBJ1-1, with 9 bases aligning to TRBD1. Per germline, CDR1 SGHNT and CDR2 YENEEA. The V segment lost 5 bases and the J segment 0 bases; nucleotides outside the gene matches: 4. The CDR3 is 15 amino acids.